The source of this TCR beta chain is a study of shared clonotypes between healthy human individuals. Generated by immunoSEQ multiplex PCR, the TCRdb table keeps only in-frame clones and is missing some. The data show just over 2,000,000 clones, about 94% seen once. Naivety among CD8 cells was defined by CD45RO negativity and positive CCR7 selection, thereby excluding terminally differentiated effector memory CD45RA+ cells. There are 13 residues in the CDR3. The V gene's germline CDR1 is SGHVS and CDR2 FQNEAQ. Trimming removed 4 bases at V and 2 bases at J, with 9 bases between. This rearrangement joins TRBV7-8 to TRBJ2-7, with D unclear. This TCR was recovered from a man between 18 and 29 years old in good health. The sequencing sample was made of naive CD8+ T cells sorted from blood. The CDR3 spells CASSSPLTYEQYF. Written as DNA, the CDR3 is TGTGCCAGCAGCTCGCCCCTAACCTACGAGCAGTACTTC.